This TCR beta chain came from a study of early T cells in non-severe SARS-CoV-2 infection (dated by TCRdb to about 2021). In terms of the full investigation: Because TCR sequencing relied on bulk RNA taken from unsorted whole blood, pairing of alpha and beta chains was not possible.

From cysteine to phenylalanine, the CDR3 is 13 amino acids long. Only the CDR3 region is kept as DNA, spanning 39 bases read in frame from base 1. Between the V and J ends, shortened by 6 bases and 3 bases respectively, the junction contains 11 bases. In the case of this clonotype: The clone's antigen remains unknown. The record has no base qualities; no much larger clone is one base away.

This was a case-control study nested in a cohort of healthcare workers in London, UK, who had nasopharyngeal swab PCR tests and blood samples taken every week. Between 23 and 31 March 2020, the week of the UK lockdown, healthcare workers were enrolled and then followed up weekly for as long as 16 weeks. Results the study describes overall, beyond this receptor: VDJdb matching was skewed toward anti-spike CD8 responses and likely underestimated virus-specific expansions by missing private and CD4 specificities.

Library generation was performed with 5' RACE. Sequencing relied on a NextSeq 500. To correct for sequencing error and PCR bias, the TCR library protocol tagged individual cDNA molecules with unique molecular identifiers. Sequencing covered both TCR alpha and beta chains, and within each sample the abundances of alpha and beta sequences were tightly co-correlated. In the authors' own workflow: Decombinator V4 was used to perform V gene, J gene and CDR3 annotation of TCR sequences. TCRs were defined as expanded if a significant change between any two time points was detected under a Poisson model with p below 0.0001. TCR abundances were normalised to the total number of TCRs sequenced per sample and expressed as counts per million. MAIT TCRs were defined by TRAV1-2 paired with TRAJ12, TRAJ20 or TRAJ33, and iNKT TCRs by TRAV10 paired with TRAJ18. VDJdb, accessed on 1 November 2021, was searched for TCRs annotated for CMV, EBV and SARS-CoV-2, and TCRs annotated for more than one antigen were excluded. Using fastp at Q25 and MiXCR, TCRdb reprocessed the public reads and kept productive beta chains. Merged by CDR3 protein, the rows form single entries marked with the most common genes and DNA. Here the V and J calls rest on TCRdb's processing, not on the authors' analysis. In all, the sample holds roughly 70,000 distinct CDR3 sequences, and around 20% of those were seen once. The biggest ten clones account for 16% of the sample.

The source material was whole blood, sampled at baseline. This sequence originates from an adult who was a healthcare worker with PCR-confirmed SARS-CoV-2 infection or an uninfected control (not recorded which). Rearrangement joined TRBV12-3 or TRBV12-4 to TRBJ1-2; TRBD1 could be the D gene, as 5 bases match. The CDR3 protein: CASSPAGDYGYTF. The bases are TGTGCCAGCAGCCCCGCGGGGGACTATGGCTACACCTTC.